This is a list of T cell receptor beta chains from one sample in a study of a mutant IDH1 vaccine in newly diagnosed glioma. TCRdb's copy holds only in-frame clones and misses some; the assay was immunoSEQ multiplex PCR. Of roughly 62,000 clones listed, 80% to 90% were seen once; the top ten hold 6.5% to 8.5%. Their recognized antigens are unknown. This specimen consisted of PBMCs, obtained from a glioma patient whose treatment included an IDH1 peptide vaccine. Receptor source: a woman aged 50 to 60 with glioma. Each CDR3 is given with its conserved first and last residue. The D gene is left open where the match is weak. Rows give clone size only sometimes, using once, few, many, or a class for an expanded clone.

clone_size,d_call,v_call,j_call,cdr3_aa,cdr3_nt
-,TRBD1,TRBV13,TRBJ2-1,CASSLRTGYYNEQFF,TGTGCCAGCAGCTTAAGGACAGGGTACTACAATGAGCAGTTCTTC
-,-,TRBV9,TRBJ2-3,CASSETGWTDTQYF,TGTGCCAGCAGCGAAACAGGATGGACGGATACGCAGTATTTT
once,-,TRBV18,TRBJ1-1,CASSPLGSSNTEAFF,TGTGCCAGCTCACCGTTGGGCTCCTCTAACACTGAAGCTTTCTTT
-,TRBD1,TRBV7-2,TRBJ1-2,CASSPGQGASYGYTF,TGTGCCAGCAGCCCAGGACAGGGGGCAAGCTATGGCTACACCTTC
-,TRBD1,TRBV28,TRBJ2-2,CASKKPGQGTGELFF,TGTGCCAGCAAAAAGCCGGGACAGGGCACCGGGGAGCTGTTTTTT
-,-,TRBV7-6,TRBJ2-1,CASSLAGRKFF,TGTGCCAGCAGCTTAGCGGGGCGGAAGTTCTTC
-,TRBD1,TRBV10-2,TRBJ1-4,CASTRQGHGNEKLFF,TGCGCCAGCACTCGACAGGGGCATGGTAATGAAAAACTGTTTTTT
-,-,TRBV11-3,TRBJ2-7,CASSFGRSYEQYF,TGTGCCAGCAGCTTTGGTCGGTCCTACGAGCAGTACTTC
-,TRBD1,TRBV5-1,TRBJ1-1,CASSPGTANTEAFF,TGCGCCAGCAGCCCGGGGACAGCCAACACTGAAGCTTTCTTT
-,-,TRBV5-1,TRBJ2-6,CASRVRQDGANVLTF,TGCGCCAGCAGGGTCAGACAGGATGGGGCCAACGTCCTGACTTTC
-,-,TRBV21-1,TRBJ2-5,CASSKVGARTGPQETQYF,TGTGCCAGCAGCAAAGTAGGAGCTAGGACAGGCCCCCAAGAGACCCAGTACTTC
-,-,TRBV5-4,TRBJ1-4,CASSPWGAQEKLFF,TGTGCCAGCAGCCCATGGGGGGCGCAGGAAAAACTGTTTTTT
once,-,TRBV18,TRBJ1-2,CASSTEQGGYTF,TGTGCCAGCTCAACGGAGCAGGGTGGCTACACCTTC
-,TRBD2,TRBV7-2,TRBJ2-7,CASSSAGGNEQYF,TGTGCCAGCAGCTCAGCGGGGGGCAACGAGCAGTACTTC
-,-,TRBV7-9,TRBJ1-2,CASSYPSGEPHGYTF,TGTGCCAGCAGCTATCCTTCAGGGGAGCCTCACGGCTACACCTTC
-,-,TRBV5-1,TRBJ2-7,CASSSHYEQYF,TGCGCCAGCAGCTCACACTACGAGCAGTACTTC
-,TRBD1,TRBV5-1,TRBJ2-7,CASSAGTGGSYEQYF,TGCGCCAGCAGCGCCGGGACAGGTGGGTCCTACGAGCAGTACTTC
-,TRBD1,TRBV6-5,TRBJ2-1,CASSYVQGATGNEQFF,TGTGCCAGCAGTTACGTCCAGGGGGCCACGGGCAATGAGCAGTTCTTC
-,TRBD1,TRBV10-3,TRBJ2-7,CAIGTESYEQYF,TGTGCCATCGGGACAGAATCCTACGAGCAGTACTTC
-,-,TRBV4-1,TRBJ2-5,CASSLGEGAETQYF,TGCGCCAGCAGCCTAGGGGAGGGGGCAGAGACCCAGTACTTC
once,TRBD1,TRBV19,TRBJ1-2,CASSTSQGQGGYTF,TGTGCCAGTAGTACATCACAGGGACAGGGTGGCTACACCTTC
-,-,TRBV29-1,TRBJ1-5,CSVTYGNQPQHF,TGCAGCGTAACCTACGGCAATCAGCCCCAGCATTTT
-,TRBD1,TRBV29-1,TRBJ2-7,CSVAHQTGSLAYEQYF,TGCAGCGTTGCCCATCAGACAGGGAGCCTTGCCTACGAGCAGTACTTC
-,TRBD1,TRBV2,TRBJ1-4,CASSSDRGYEKLFF,TGTGCCAGCAGTTCGGACAGGGGTTATGAAAAACTGTTTTTT
-,-,TRBV18,TRBJ1-1,CASSPPAGSYTEAFF,TGTGCCAGCTCACCACCAGCAGGATCCTACACTGAAGCTTTCTTT